Below, 10 T cell receptor beta chains from the same sample are listed, as sequenced in a study of blood T cell repertoires in COVID-19. The assay was immunoSEQ multiplex PCR, and TCRdb's table has in-frame clones only and misses some. The data contain around 110,000 clones, 65% to 75% of them singletons. The sequencing input was peripheral blood. The receptors here all came from a human donor with acute or convalescent COVID-19. The donor label of this sample is uncertain.

This clone was seen a few times. This rearrangement joins TRBV5-1 to TRBJ1-1; TRBD1 is a possible D gene (5 bases). V was shortened by 1 base and J by 1 base, with 17 bases between the two germline ends. This CDR3 comprises 17 residues. Germline V gene data show CDR1 as SGHRS and CDR2 as YFSETQ. The chain's CDR3 is CASSLRPAGPPNTEAFF. CDR3 DNA sequence: TGCGCCAGCAGCTTGAGACCTGCGGGACCCCCGAACACTGAAGCTTTCTTT.

The chain couples TRBV6-5 to TRBJ1-1; a possible D gene is TRBD1 (6 bases). This CDR3 region has 15 residues. Trimming took 2 bases from V and 4 from J, leaving 14 bases between them. Germline V gene sequence: CDR1 MNHEY, CDR2 SVGAGI. The CDR3 region has the DNA TGTGCCAGCAGTTACGAAGGGGGGGCGGGCACTGAAGCTTTCTTT. This codes for CASSYEGGAGTEAFF.

This chain joins TRBV10-2 and TRBJ1-2; unclear D gene. V lost 8 bases and J lost 0, with 16 bases in between. There are 15 residues in the CDR3. CDR1 and CDR2 from the germline V gene are WSHSY and SAAADI. The CDR3 loop is CASRGLVVSNYGYTF. Written as DNA, the CDR3 is TGCGCCAGCCGCGGGTTGGTAGTATCTAACTATGGCTACACCTTC.

This sequence joins TRBV28 and TRBJ2-7, with 8 bases lining up with TRBD2. This CDR3 region has 15 residues. Germline CDR1 reads MDHEN; CDR2 reads SYDVKM. V gave up 5 bases and J gave up 4 bases; unmatched junction bases: 10. The CDR3 DNA reads TGTGCCAGCAGTCGAGCGGGGGCTAATGCTTACGAGCAGTACTTC. Translation gives CASSRAGANAYEQYF.

This chain joins TRBV6-5 and TRBJ2-5, with 7 bases that match TRBD2. The ends lost 6 bases at V and 2 bases at J; junction bases unmatched: 3. The CDR3 length is 13 residues. Germline V lookup: CDR1 MNHEY, CDR2 SVGAGI. The CDR3 protein is CASRPGGQETQYF. The CDR3 DNA follows: TGTGCCAGCAGACCCGGGGGGCAAGAGACCCAGTACTTC.

The chain has TRBV12-5 and TRBJ1-5; 8 bases align to TRBD1. This CDR3 region has 15 residues. With 2 bases clipped from V and 1 base from J, the junction kept 1 base outside the gene matches. Germline V lookup: CDR1 LGHNT, CDR2 FRNRAP. Written as DNA, the CDR3 is TGTGCTAGTGGTTTGTACAGGGGGAGCAATCAGCCCCAGCATTTT. As protein: CASGLYRGSNQPQHF.

In its sample, this clone was seen a few times. The chain combines TRBV28 with TRBJ1-5, with 7 bases that match TRBD1. Losses at the gene ends were 3 bases for V and 5 bases for J; bases not matched to a gene: 4. The CDR3 runs 14 residues. Germline V gene lookup returns CDR1 MDHEN and CDR2 SYDVKM. CDR3 loop: CASSFEQGHQPQHF. Written as DNA, the CDR3 is TGTGCCAGCAGTTTTGAACAGGGGCATCAGCCCCAGCATTTT.

This clone came up once. The chain links TRBV19 to TRBJ2-5, with D perhaps TRBD2 (6 bases). V was trimmed by 2 bases and J by 4 bases, leaving 8 bases between them. The CDR3 extends over 13 amino acids. Germline V gene lookup returns CDR1 LNHDA and CDR2 SQIVND (reference sequence). CDR3: CASSILRGETQYF. In DNA form, the CDR3 reads TGTGCCAGTAGTATATTGCGGGGAGAGACCCAGTACTTC.

This clone was recorded once. The chain links TRBV28 to TRBJ2-1; D remains ambiguous. The V end lost 1 base, the J end lost 4 bases, and 11 bases lay between the germline ends. The CDR3 loop spans 15 amino acids. Per germline, CDR1 MDHEN and CDR2 SYDVKM. The CDR3 reads CASSLSAAAYNEQFF. The CDR3 bases are TGTGCCAGCAGTTTATCCGCGGCAGCTTACAATGAGCAGTTCTTC.

This clone was seen a handful of times. V and J are TRBV7-9 and TRBJ1-4; no definite D call. This CDR3 region has 15 residues. CDR1 and CDR2 (germline): SEHNR, FQNEAQ (reference sequence). Trimming took off 5 bases at V and 3 bases at J, with 13 bases between the two ends. The CDR3: CASSPTWEPNEKLFF. The CDR3 DNA reads as TGTGCCAGCAGCCCCACGTGGGAGCCTAATGAAAAACTGTTTTTT.